Detailed here is one TCR beta chain. All enrollees were about 18 to 100 years old and from about two dozen US areas. Grouping used clinical history reported by participants in a survey and questionnaire. This sample was included in a study of blood T cell repertoires in COVID-19. The overall study: T cells, B-cell-depleted T cells, or PBMCs provided the cDNA or gDNA that served as material.

With 6 bases clipped from V and 5 bases from J, the junction kept 18 bases outside the gene matches. The germline V gene encodes CDR1 MDHEN and CDR2 SYDVKM. The CDR3 spans 17 residues. Per the study methods: Estimation of nucleated cell counts relied on the amplification of reference gene primers. Profiling relied on immunoSEQ multiplex PCR, and the TCRdb table lists in-frame clones only, not all of them. Clonal size and the V and J genes are those of that table, whereas D and trimming came from the DNA. This table has 300,000 to 350,000 clones, 90% appearing once. This chain connects TRBV28 to TRBJ2-5; 7 bases agree with TRBD2. Source material: PBMCs or T cells enriched from blood (not recorded which). This receptor was identified in a woman between 18 and 30 years old with acute COVID-19. The chain's CDR3 is CASSRPSAGVLKETQYF. The CDR3 DNA is TGTGCCAGCAGCCGCCCGTCGGCGGGAGTTTTAAAGGAGACCCAGTACTTC. The full variable domain, rest sourced from reference TRBV28 and TRBJ2-5, is DVKVTQSSRYLVKRTGEKVFLECVQDMDHENMFWYRQDPGLGLRLIYFSYDVKMKEKGDIPEGYSVSREKKERFSLILESASTNQTSMYLCASSRPSAGVLKETQYFGPGTRLLVL.